This T cell receptor (beta chain) derives from a study of shared T cell receptors in the human thymus (dated by TCRdb to the early 2020s). For context, the study as a whole: The study examined how the human thymus generates shared, self-reactive T-cell receptor alpha chains.

Remarks on this clone: Its antigen remains undetermined. Within one base of it there is no much larger clone, and no base qualities were kept.

Its CDR3 holds 13 amino acids, cysteine through phenylalanine. The CDR3 DNA has 39 bases and is translated from base 1. Trimming takes 3 bases off V and 3 bases off J; junction bases not matched to a gene: 1. The germline V gene yields MDHEN for CDR1 and SYDVKM for CDR2. The library came from the immunoSEQ multiplex PCR assay. TCRdb mirrors the immuneACCESS table, restricted to in-frame sequences. Some clones are absent from its copies; in checked studies, under half trace to an unresolved V gene, and the reason for the others is unknown. Present in this sample are 450,000 to 650,000 clones, around 78% of which were seen just once. Around 0.012% of the sample lies in the top ten. These same records also appear under a second study, on human thymus T cells. The second publication reports: Donors were immunologically healthy infants undergoing open corrective cardiac surgery for congenital heart defects in Finland. The thymus tissue came from surgical resects taken out during corrective cardiac surgery. V and J gene segment usage appeared biased in both thymic and peripheral blood repertoires. The related research reported highly overlapping thymic TCR repertoires among unrelated individuals. The study characterized TCR alpha and beta repertoires from fewer than 10 infant thymus samples and a few related peripheral blood samples. The cohort included six male and a couple of female infants, with donor ages spanning 7 to 244 days. After being mechanically released from the tissue, thymocytes were kept at -70 degrees C in pellets of roughly 9.5-32 million cells. Genomic DNA was extracted from frozen cell pellets with a QIAsymphony instrument. Using the immunoSEQ multiplex PCR assay, the TCRB and TCRAD loci were amplified from a standardized quantity of quality-controlled genomic DNA. Amplicons spanned the V(D)J region at a length sufficient to cover the CDR3 and identify V and J genes. The amplicons were sequenced on an Illumina platform via the commercial immunoSEQ service. Primer bias and sequencing errors were corrected using previously described methods, and TCRAD and TCRB definitions followed the IMGT database. Analysis of the repertoires was done with immunoSEQ Analyzer 3.0 and VDJTools and included basic statistics, V/J segment usage, diversity estimates, rarefaction and pairwise overlap. Diversity was estimated using the Chao1, ChaoE, Efron-Thisted, Shannon and inverse Simpson indices, and was also estimated on datasets down-sampled to the size of the smallest sample. Repertoire overlap was assessed by strict matching of CDR3 nucleotide sequence, V gene and J gene, and clustering was done by Jaccard-based multidimensional scaling. On average, thymus samples gave roughly 800,000 unique TCRB clonotypes, whereas blood samples gave about 84,000.

This TCR was sampled from a boy in the first two years of life with a congenital heart defect. Donor details come from another sample of the same person, matched by shared clones. Recombination linked TRBV28 to TRBJ2-5; 7 bases in the junction line up with TRBD1. Sequenced: thymocytes. The nucleotide sequence reads as follows: TGTGCCAGCAGTTTCCAGGGGGAAGAGACCCAGTACTTC. The encoded protein is CASSFQGEETQYF.